The 3 T cell receptor beta chains listed next were all sequenced from one sample in a study of shared T cell receptors in the human thymus. The repertoire was sequenced with immunoSEQ multiplex PCR; TCRdb's copy has only in-frame clones and lacks some. The sample records hundreds of thousands of clones, around 87% being singletons. These same data were also listed under a study on human thymus T cells.

What was sequenced was thymocytes. The source of these receptors is a boy under two years old with a congenital heart defect.

The chain links TRBV28 to TRBJ2-1; the D gene is possibly TRBD2 (5 bases). The CDR3 spans 15 residues. Germline V gene lookup returns CDR1 MDHEN and CDR2 SYDVKM. Trimming took off 0 bases at V and 6 bases at J, with 12 bases between the two ends. The CDR3 is CASSLWRAAGNEQFF. The CDR3 nucleotides read TGTGCCAGCAGTTTATGGCGGGCCGCGGGCAATGAGCAGTTCTTC.

The genes are TRBV14 and TRBJ2-3; D remains ambiguous. Looked up from germline, CDR1 is SGHDN and CDR2 is FVKESK. V lost 0 bases and J lost 2, with 6 bases in between. The CDR3 length is 14 residues. CDR3 sequence (DNA): TGTGCCAGCAGCCAAGATCGCGCCACAGATACGCAGTATTTT. As protein: CASSQDRATDTQYF.

V usage is TRBV18 and J usage is TRBJ2-7, with a weak D call TRBD2 (5 bases). V was pared by 2 bases and J by 6 bases, with 8 bases between. Germline-derived CDR1 and CDR2 are KGHSH and LQKENI. The CDR3 contains 12 residues. CDR3 DNA sequence: TGTGCCAGCTCACCAGAAAGCGGCGAGCAGTACTTC. Its translation: CASSPESGEQYF.